This T cell receptor (beta chain) was sequenced in a study of blood T cells in healthy people across ages. Whole-study results and caveats: From one million sequenced T cells, diversity estimates were lower bounds. CMV status of donors was unknown, possibly confounding expanded clonotype changes.

Concerning this clonotype itself: The antigen remains unidentified.

This CDR3 region has 14 residues. Germline CDR1 is SGHRS and CDR2 is YFSETQ. V was clipped by 1 base and J by 8 bases, with 14 bases between them. Using a J-beta primer mix together with a sample-barcoded 5' primer, a second PCR was run for 7 to 11 cycles. Each CDR3 protein is one row after TCRdb ran MiXCR on the 5' RACE reads. The sample has more than 500,000 distinct CDR3 sequences, 27% seen once. The receptor comes from a woman aged 70 to 79 in good health. Sequences were obtained from blood. V usage is TRBV5-1 and J usage is TRBJ2-3; D might be TRBD2 (5 bases). The CDR3 DNA is TGCGCCAGCAGCTTGAACGGGGAAGGAGGTACGCAGTATTTT. It specifies CASSLNGEGGTQYF.